What follows is one TCR beta chain and its context. This record comes from a study of blood T cell repertoires in COVID-19. Across the study: Spain, Italy and the United States supplied samples that represented acute and convalescent COVID-19. Nucleic acid was either cDNA or gDNA, and it came from T cells, B-cell-depleted T cells, or PBMCs.

The V end was cut by 4 bases, the J end by 1 base, with 8 bases between. Germline V gene lookup returns CDR1 MNHEY and CDR2 SMNVEV (reference sequence). CDR3 size: 13 residues. In the authors' workflow: Amplification of reference gene primers was used by the study to estimate nucleated cell counts. Assay: immunoSEQ multiplex PCR; the TCRdb copy retains only in-frame clones and omits some. D and trimming were read from the DNA, whereas the V and J calls and clone size are those reported in that table. Among around 160,000 clones listed, 81% were seen once. This chain connects TRBV27 to TRBJ2-7; perhaps TRBD2 as D (6 bases). Sequences were obtained from peripheral blood. The receptor was derived from a man aged 60 to 75 with active or convalescent COVID-19. The CDR3 nucleotides read TGTGCCAGCAGTTGGAGGGAGTCCTACGAGCAGTACTTC. It translates to CASSWRESYEQYF.